Presented here are 22 T cell receptor beta chains from one specimen sequenced in a study of blood T cell repertoires in COVID-19. Repertoires were generated with immunoSEQ multiplex PCR, while TCRdb's copy carries only in-frame clones and drops some. The data hold some 110,000 clones, with 80% to 95% observed a single time. Material for sequencing was peripheral blood. Every receptor here comes from a man aged 50-59 years with COVID-19, enrolled during active disease.

This sequence joins TRBV4-1 and TRBJ1-2; D is possibly TRBD1 (5 bases). CDR1 and CDR2 (germline): MGHRA, YSYEKL. V gave up 3 bases and J gave up 4 bases, with 9 bases separating them. The CDR3 sequence is 13 residues long. CDR3 sequence reads: CASSQSGLYGYTF. The CDR3 coding sequence is TGCGCCAGCAGCCAGTCGGGACTCTATGGCTACACCTTC.

The rearrangement joins TRBV9 to TRBJ2-1, with 11 nucleotides matching TRBD2. V lost 5 bases, J lost 5 bases, and 3 bases stayed unmatched. In germline, CDR1 is SGDLS, CDR2 YYNGEE. The CDR3 spans 14 residues. The DNA of the CDR3 is TGTGCCAGCAGTTCTAGCGGGAGGCACAATGAGCAGTTCTTC. Amino acids: CASSSSGRHNEQFF.

This rearrangement joins TRBV3-1 (or the pseudogene TRBV3-2) to TRBJ2-1, with 9 bases that match TRBD1. The V and J ends lost 3 bases and 8 bases, in that order; junction bases with no gene match: 5. Germline V CDR1 and CDR2: LGHDT, YNNKEL (reference sequence). This CDR3 has 14 amino acids. The CDR3 is CASSQGRDRDEQFF. Written as DNA, the CDR3 is TGTGCCAGCAGCCAGGGCCGGGACAGGGATGAGCAGTTCTTC.

The J gene is TRBJ2-7, the V gene TRBV7-9; D is unclear. The germline V gene has CDR1 SEHNR and CDR2 FQNEAQ (reference sequence). Trimming took 1 base from V and 7 from J, leaving 8 bases between them. This CDR3 is built from 12 residues. CDR3 sequence (DNA): TGTGCCAGCAGCTTAGGTGTTTATGAGCAGTACTTC. Protein product: CASSLGVYEQYF.

The chain couples TRBV24-1 to TRBJ2-5; TRBD1 might be the D (6 bases). This CDR3 is 15 amino acids long. Trimming removed 6 bases at V and 4 bases at J, with 17 bases between. Looked up from germline, CDR1 is KGHDR and CDR2 is SFDVKD. The CDR3 reads CATSSPGADGETQYF. CDR3 nucleotide sequence: TGTGCCACCAGTTCTCCAGGGGCAGATGGAGAGACCCAGTACTTC.

V usage is TRBV10-2 and J usage is TRBJ2-5, with D maybe TRBD1 (6 bases). The germline V and J ends were trimmed by 7 bases and 1 base, with 10 bases remaining between them. The CDR3 has 13 residues. Germline V gives CDR1 WSHSY, CDR2 SAAADI. The CDR3 reads CASTGQIQETQYF. The DNA for the CDR3 is TGCGCCAGCACAGGACAGATCCAAGAGACCCAGTACTTC.

The rearrangement links TRBV14 to TRBJ2-3; TRBD2 is a possible D gene (6 bases). The CDR3 spans 16 residues. Germline CDR1 reads SGHDN; CDR2 reads FVKESK. V lost 0 bases, J lost 3 bases, and 13 bases lay in between. CDR3 region: CASSQDRAGWTDTQYF. The CDR3 nucleotides read TGTGCCAGCAGCCAAGATAGAGCGGGTTGGACAGATACGCAGTATTTT.

This clone occurred once. The V call is TRBV5-1, the J call TRBJ2-2; D not certain. V lost 2 bases to trimming and J lost 5 bases, with 4 bases between them. This CDR3 has 12 residues. CDR1 is SGHRS and CDR2 is YFSETQ in the germline V gene. The CDR3 DNA sequence: TGCGCCAGCAGCTTTAGTACCGGGGAGCTGTTTTTT. This codes for CASSFSTGELFF.

The sample holds one count of this clone. The chain carries TRBV6-5 and TRBJ1-1; 11 bases match TRBD1. The germline gives CDR1 MNHEY, CDR2 SVGAGI. This CDR3 is 16 amino acids long. J gave up 11 bases and V 2 bases, and 13 bases lay outside the gene matches. As DNA, the CDR3 is TGTGCCAGCAGTTACAACGGACAGGGGGCGGTCATTACTGCTTTCTTT. Its protein is CASSYNGQGAVITAFF.

The chain joins TRBV18 to TRBJ2-1; TRBD2 matches 11 bases. Germline V gene data show CDR1 as KGHSH and CDR2 as LQKENI. The CDR3 is 18 residues long. V was pared by 1 base and J by 0 bases, with 5 bases of the junction left unmatched. The CDR3 DNA follows: TGTGCCAGCTCACCACTACTAGCGGGGGAAAGCTCCTACAATGAGCAGTTCTTC. Amino acid sequence: CASSPLLAGESSYNEQFF. Based on the CDR3 plus reference TRBV18 and TRBJ2-1, the full variable domain is NAGVMQNPRHLVRRRGQEARLRCSPMKGHSHVYWYRQLPEEGLKFMVYLQKENIIDESGMPKERFSAEFPKEGPSILRIQQVVRGDSAAYFCASSPLLAGESSYNEQFFGPGTRLTVL.

The gene calls are TRBV5-4 and TRBJ1-2, with D perhaps TRBD1 (6 bases). V lost 3 bases to trimming and J lost 7 bases, with 13 bases between them. This CDR3 is built from 13 residues. Germline values: CDR1 SGHNT, CDR2 YYREEE (reference sequence). The CDR3 DNA follows: TGTGCCAGCAGCTCGCAGGGGTTAGGTGGCTACACCTTC. This codes for CASSSQGLGGYTF.

In its sample, this clone was seen once. This chain connects TRBV5-1 to TRBJ2-1; maybe TRBD2 (6 bases). The germline V and J ends were trimmed by 0 bases and 5 bases, with 15 bases remaining between them. This CDR3 contains 16 residues. The germline V gene has CDR1 SGHRS and CDR2 YFSETQ. The CDR3 coding sequence is TGCGCCAGCAGCTTGGTCTCCGGGACTCTTGACAATGAGCAGTTCTTC. Translating gives CASSLVSGTLDNEQFF.

This chain uses TRBV7-2 with TRBJ1-5; the match to TRBD1 covers 8 bases. Germline CDR1 SGHTA, CDR2 FQGNSA. The CDR3 consists of 17 residues. V lost 5 bases and J lost 1; bases outside the gene matches: 10. CDR3 nucleotide sequence: TGTGCCAGCAGCCCGACAGGGGTGCCTTTCAGCAATCAGCCCCAGCATTTT. It translates to CASSPTGVPFSNQPQHF.

J is TRBJ2-4 and V is TRBV9, with TRBD2 matching over 8 bases. After removal of 4 bases from V and 1 base from J, the junction contained 7 bases not matched to a gene. This CDR3 has 16 residues. Germline lookup yields CDR1 SGDLS and CDR2 YYNGEE. The CDR3 here is CASSPAGGWAKNIQYF. As DNA, the CDR3 is TGTGCCAGCAGCCCTGCGGGGGGATGGGCCAAAAACATTCAGTACTTC.

This sequence joins TRBV2 and TRBJ2-3; D is unresolved. CDR3 length: 11 amino acids. The V gene lost 7 bases and the J gene lost 13 bases, with 15 bases spanning the gap. Germline values: CDR1 SNHLY, CDR2 FYNNEI. The CDR3, as DNA: TGTGCCAGCAACTCCCTAGATTCTAAGTATTTT. Its protein product is CASNSLDSKYF. Variable domain in full (rest from reference TRBV2 and TRBJ2-3): EPEVTQTPSHQVTQMGQEVILRCVPISNHLYFYWYRQILGQKVEFLVSFYNNEISEKSEIFDDQFSVERPDGSNFTLKIRSTKLEDSAMYFCASNSLDSKYFGPGTRLTVL.

The V call is TRBV7-3, the J call TRBJ1-2, with TRBD1 as a possible D gene (6 bases). Trimming cost V 4 bases and J 2 bases, with 14 bases left between them. The length of the CDR3 is 15 residues. From germline, CDR1 is SGHTA and CDR2 FQGTGA. This CDR3 is CASSSSLRGNYGYTF. CDR3 in DNA: TGTGCCAGCAGCTCAAGCCTCAGGGGAAACTATGGCTACACCTTC.

V is TRBV11-2 and J is TRBJ2-2, with D possibly being TRBD1 (5 bases). The CDR3 totals 14 residues. Germline loops: CDR1 SGHAT, CDR2 FQNNGV. V dropped 0 bases and J dropped 7 bases, with 9 bases sitting between them. The CDR3 here is CASSLDRGFGELFF. The CDR3 nucleotides are TGTGCCAGCAGCTTAGATAGGGGTTTCGGGGAGCTGTTTTTT.

This chain joins TRBV11-1 and TRBJ2-3; a possible D gene is TRBD1 (7 bases). The V end lost 6 bases, the J end lost 3 bases, and 13 bases lay between the germline ends. This CDR3 region has 14 residues. Per the germline V gene, CDR1 is SGHAT and CDR2 is FQDESV (reference sequence). This CDR3 is CASSKTGRTDTQYF. In DNA form, the CDR3 reads TGTGCCAGCAGTAAGACAGGGAGGACAGATACGCAGTATTTT.

The V gene is TRBV7-2, the J gene TRBJ2-1; 10 nucleotides agree with TRBD2. The CDR3 length is 15 residues. V dropped 4 bases and J dropped 9; count of bases not matched to a gene: 9. The germline CDR1 and CDR2 sequences are SGHTA and FQGNSA. The CDR3 sequence: CASSYTSGIGSEQFF. The CDR3 nucleotides read TGTGCCAGCAGCTACACTAGCGGGATCGGTAGTGAGCAGTTCTTC.

V usage is TRBV30 and J usage is TRBJ2-1; D is perhaps TRBD1 (5 bases). Trimming took 3 bases from V and 0 from J, leaving 12 bases between them. Germline values: CDR1 GTSNPN, CDR2 SVGIG (reference sequence). The CDR3 has 15 residues. CDR3 sequence reads: CAWRGRPSSYNEQFF. DNA of the CDR3: TGTGCCTGGAGGGGGCGGCCGAGCTCCTACAATGAGCAGTTCTTC.

This chain's CDR3 is CASTRELDEQYF. The CDR3 nucleotides are TGTGCCAGCACTCGTGAGCTTGACGAGCAGTACTTC. This chain connects TRBV27 to TRBJ2-7; D is undetermined. The length of the CDR3 is 12 residues. Trimming removed 7 bases at V and 5 bases at J, with 12 bases between. Germline V gene data show CDR1 as MNHEY and CDR2 as SMNVEV (reference sequence).

The chain recombines TRBV24-1 with TRBJ2-3, with a tentative D call TRBD2 (5 bases). The V gene lost 9 bases and the J gene lost 3 bases, with 12 bases spanning the gap. The CDR3 is 13 residues long. Germline CDR1 and CDR2: KGHDR and SFDVKD. The DNA for the CDR3 is TGTGCCACCGCCGAGGGCAGAACAGATACGCAGTATTTT. It translates to CATAEGRTDTQYF.